The present TCR beta chain was sequenced within a study of cytomegalovirus exposure and HLA in healthy donors. General observations from the study: Rare sequences made up most TCRs, while some public TCRs were found in many donors.

About this clone: Its matching antigen is unknown.

CDR3 size: 16 residues. The germline V gene has CDR1 SGDLS and CDR2 YYNGEE. V was pared by 0 bases and J by 1 base, with 5 bases of the junction left unmatched. PCR amplification relied on 60 Vbeta primers (plus 13 Jbeta primers). Using immunoSEQ multiplex PCR, the repertoire was profiled, and TCRdb retains in-frame clones only, with some absent. Among under 200,000 clones listed, around 81% were seen once. The sequence came from a man aged 40-49 years in good health and CMV-seronegative. This chain joins TRBV9 and TRBJ2-3; the match to TRBD2 covers 7 bases. The sample comprised PBMCs. The CDR3 loop is CASSVEVAGGTDTQYF. The DNA for the CDR3 is TGTGCCAGCAGCGTAGAGGTAGCGGGTGGCACAGATACGCAGTATTTT.